This TCR beta chain was observed in a study of T cells in Graves' hyperthyroidism and ophthalmopathy. The overall study: Sampling of peripheral blood happened at initial diagnosis, prior to any treatment.

From RNA transcripts, TCR beta CDR3 regions were amplified. When the TCR CDR3 underwent first-round RT-PCR, the HTBI primer set was used. TCRdb called the multiplex PCR reads again in MiXCR, with one record for every CDR3 protein. The table includes hundreds of thousands of distinct CDR3 sequences, over 35% detected once. Deletions cut 5 bases from V and 1 base from J, with 11 bases between. This CDR3 has 14 amino acids. The germline V gene has CDR1 SGHTA and CDR2 FQGNSA. Disease duration under 2 months; hyperthyroidism patients were aged 18 to 65. This clonotype was observed a handful of times. The sample comprised blood. The sequence derives from a man in his late teens or twenties with Graves' hyperthyroidism. The chain carries TRBV7-2 and TRBJ2-5; a weak D match, TRBD1 (5 bases). The CDR3, as DNA: TGTGCCAGCAGCCGCCCTACAGGCCAAGAGACCCAGTACTTC. Its protein is CASSRPTGQETQYF.